This TCR beta chain was observed in a study of OX40 agonist ivuxolimab in advanced cancers. Study details: People who had prior anti-PD-1, anti-PD-L1 or anti-CTLA-4 therapy could take part, and around 43% had some.

V lost 5 bases, J lost 0 bases, and 10 bases lay in between. CDR1 and CDR2 (germline): SGHTA, FQGNSA. The CDR3 runs to 14 residues. Sequencing was performed with immunoSEQ multiplex PCR; in TCRdb, only in-frame clones are kept and a portion is missing. Among around 58,000 clones listed, around 86% were seen once. The sequence came from an adult with an advanced solid tumor such as melanoma, head and neck, liver or kidney cancer. The chain uses TRBV7-2 and TRBJ1-1, with a possible D match to TRBD1 (5 bases). The sample in question was CD4+ or CD8+ T cells sorted from blood, obtained in a trial of the OX40 agonist ivuxolimab. The CDR3 coding sequence is TGTGCCAGCAGCCCGACAGCCCTGAACACTGAAGCTTTCTTT. Translation gives CASSPTALNTEAFF. The whole variable domain, remainder taken from reference TRBV7-2 and TRBJ1-1, is GAGVSQSPSNKVTEKGKDVELRCDPISGHTALYWYRQSLGQGLEFLIYFQGNSAPDKSGLPSDRFSAERTGGSVSTLTIQRTQQEDSAVYLCASSPTALNTEAFFGQGTRLTVV.